This TCR beta chain was sequenced during a study of B cell selection in AIRE deficiency. In the source study's methods: Pooled conventional T cells gave about 11x10^4 patient and around 130,000 donor TCRbeta sequences. The table came from immunoSEQ multiplex PCR; TCRdb's copy has only in-frame clones and leaves some out. V, J and clone size are those of that table, while D and trimming were read from the DNA. Of some 24,000 clones in the sample, 90% to 96% were seen once. The sorted conventional CD4 T cells were gated as CD4+CD127+. With respect to this clone: No antigen is known for it.

Regarding the study as a whole: TCRbeta-only data showed about 35% of shared healthy Treg sequences in healthy Tconv.

The clonotype was recovered from a human donor in good health. Input material: CD4+CD127+ conventional T cells sorted from PBMCs.

The CDR3 coding sequence is TGCGCCAGCAGCTTGGCCGGGTTAGCGGGGGGCTCTGGGGCCAACGTCCTGACTTTC. The encoded protein is CASSLAGLAGGSGANVLTF. This chain connects TRBV5-1 to TRBJ2-6, with TRBD2 matching 10 bases. V dropped 0 bases and J dropped 0; count of bases not matched to a gene: 6. CDR3 size: 19 residues. Per the germline V gene, CDR1 is SGHRS and CDR2 is YFSETQ.